What follows are 10 T cell receptor beta chains derived from one specimen sequenced in a study of blood T cell repertoires in COVID-19. Data came from immunoSEQ multiplex PCR; TCRdb stores just in-frame clones and leaves some out. Of tens of thousands of clones listed, approximately 80% are singletons. The sample was peripheral blood. Source of these receptors: an elderly woman with acute or convalescent COVID-19.

V and J are TRBV19 and TRBJ1-3; 7 bases match TRBD1. The germline V gene has CDR1 LNHDA and CDR2 SQIVND (reference sequence). Trimming cost V 2 bases and J 5 bases; bases outside gene matches: 6. This CDR3 comprises 15 residues. CDR3 sequence (DNA): TGTGCCAGTAGTATATCGGGCAGGGGGAGAAACACCATATATTTT. The encoded protein is CASSISGRGRNTIYF.

The chain is built from TRBV3-1 (or the pseudogene TRBV3-2) and TRBJ1-6, with D possibly being TRBD1 (5 bases). Per germline, CDR1 LGHDT and CDR2 YNNKEL (reference sequence). Trimming stripped 3 bases from V and 8 bases from J, with 17 bases between. The CDR3 length is 16 residues. The CDR3 DNA reads TGTGCCAGCAGCCACTCAACGGGGGGGAACTATTCACCCCTCCACTTT. This translates into CASSHSTGGNYSPLHF.

This rearrangement joins TRBV11-3 to TRBJ2-6; 9 bases are shared with TRBD1. CDR1 SGHNT and CDR2 YENEEA come from the germline V gene. The CDR3 runs to 18 residues. V trimming: 5 bases; J trimming: 2 bases; junction bases outside the gene matches: 10. In DNA form, the CDR3 reads TGTGCCAGCAGCCCAGGACAGGGGAGAGCTGCTGGGGCCAACGTCCTGACTTTC. Its protein product is CASSPGQGRAAGANVLTF.

This sequence joins TRBV19 and TRBJ1-6, with unresolved D. This CDR3 has 14 amino acids. Per the germline V gene, CDR1 is LNHDA and CDR2 is SQIVND (reference sequence). V was cut by 3 bases and J by 0 bases, with 3 bases left in between. The CDR3 nucleotides are TGTGCCAGTAGTATGAGCTCCTATAATTCACCCCTCCACTTT. It translates to CASSMSSYNSPLHF.

The chain uses TRBV7-6 and TRBJ2-7; tentative D call: TRBD1 (6 bases). V gave up 2 bases and J gave up 2 bases, with 16 bases separating them. The CDR3 has 16 residues. Per germline, CDR1 SGHVS and CDR2 FNYEAQ. The CDR3 spells CASSLKDSLYPYEQYF. In nucleotides, the CDR3 is TGTGCCAGCAGCTTAAAGGACAGTCTATATCCCTACGAGCAGTACTTC. The full variable domain, completed using reference TRBV7-6 and TRBJ2-7, is GAGVSQSPRYKVTKRGQDVALRCDPISGHVSLYWYRQALGQGPEFLTYFNYEAQQDKSGLPNDRFSAERPEGSISTLTIQRTEQRDSAMYRCASSLKDSLYPYEQYFGPGTRLTVT.

The rearrangement uses TRBV11-3 and TRBJ1-1; D is undetermined. The CDR3 is made up of 14 amino acids. With 4 bases removed from V and 2 bases from J, the gap between germline ends came to 11 bases. CDR1 and CDR2 (germline): SGHNT, YENEEA. The CDR3 region is CASSWSGVNTEAFF. The CDR3 DNA follows: TGTGCCAGCAGCTGGAGTGGTGTTAACACTGAAGCTTTCTTT.

The chain is built from TRBV3-1 (or the pseudogene TRBV3-2) and TRBJ1-2; 10 positions agree with TRBD1. The V and J ends lost 7 bases and 8 bases, in that order; junction bases with no gene match: 7. CDR1 is LGHDT and CDR2 is YNNKEL in the germline V gene (reference sequence). The CDR3 sequence is 13 residues long. CDR3 bases: TGTGCCAGCACGTGGAGGGACAGGGGAGGCTACACCTTC. Encoded protein: CASTWRDRGGYTF.

This clone was found once. The chain carries TRBV13 and TRBJ2-1; 11 nucleotides align to TRBD2. The CDR3 length is 16 residues. Germline CDR1 PRHDT, CDR2 FYEKMQ (reference sequence). V trimming: 8 bases; J trimming: 4 bases; junction bases outside the gene matches: 10. The CDR3 bases are TGTGCCAGCCAAACTAGCGGGGGTTCCCCTTACAATGAGCAGTTCTTC. Residues: CASQTSGGSPYNEQFF.

V and J are TRBV7-2 and TRBJ1-5; 7 nucleotides line up with TRBD1. Germline CDR1 SGHTA, CDR2 FQGNSA. Trimming at V came to 6 bases and at J to 6 bases, leaving 5 bases not matched to a gene. CDR3 length: 13 residues. The CDR3 spells CASSPDRFQPQHF. The CDR3 DNA reads as TGTGCCAGCAGTCCGGACAGGTTTCAGCCCCAGCATTTT.

This clone was observed a handful of times. V gene TRBV19 combines with J gene TRBJ1-1; a weak D match, TRBD1 (5 bases). The germline V and J ends were trimmed by 4 bases and 0 bases, with 18 bases remaining between them. Germline values: CDR1 LNHDA, CDR2 SQIVND (reference sequence). The CDR3 consists of 17 residues. The CDR3 DNA is TGTGCCAGTAGTAAGGTGGGGCAGGGCACAATGAACACTGAAGCTTTCTTT. Translating it yields CASSKVGQGTMNTEAFF.